The sequence of this TCR beta chain was determined in a study of blood T cell repertoires in COVID-19. Study at large: Spain, Italy and the United States supplied samples that represented acute and convalescent COVID-19. T cells, B-cell-depleted T cells, or PBMCs provided the cDNA or gDNA that served as material.

CDR1 and CDR2 from the germline V gene are LNHDA and SQIVND (reference sequence). The CDR3 covers 18 residues. V was cut by 1 base and J by 0 bases, with 13 bases left in between. Per the study methods: Estimated nucleated cell counts came from reference gene primer amplification. The protocol was immunoSEQ multiplex PCR, while the TCRdb copy is restricted to in-frame clones and leaves out a portion. V, J and clone size were drawn from that table, and D and trimming were deduced from the DNA. Of approximately 200,000 clones in the sample, approximately 78% are singletons; the top ten hold 8.5% to 12%.

Sequenced material: peripheral blood. The chain carries TRBV19 and TRBJ2-6, with D perhaps TRBD1 (7 bases). The source is a woman of 80 years or more with acute or convalescent COVID-19. In nucleotides, the CDR3 is TGTGCCAGTAGTATAGCAGGGGGGCTATTCTCTGGGGCCAACGTCCTGACTTTC. Translated, it gives CASSIAGGLFSGANVLTF.